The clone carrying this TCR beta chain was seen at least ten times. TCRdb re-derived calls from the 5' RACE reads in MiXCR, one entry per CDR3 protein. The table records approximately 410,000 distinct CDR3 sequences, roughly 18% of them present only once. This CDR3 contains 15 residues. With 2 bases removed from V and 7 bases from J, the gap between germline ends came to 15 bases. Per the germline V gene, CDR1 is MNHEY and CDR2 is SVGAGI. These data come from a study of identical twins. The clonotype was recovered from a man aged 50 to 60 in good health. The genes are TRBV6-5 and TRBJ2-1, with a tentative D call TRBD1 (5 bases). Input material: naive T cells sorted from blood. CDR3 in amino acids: CASSYSIQGGNEQFF. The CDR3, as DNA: TGTGCCAGCAGTTACAGTATCCAGGGTGGGAATGAGCAGTTCTTC.